The rows below give T cell receptor beta chains drawn from one sample of a study of patients and donors after allogeneic stem cell transplantation. A single record per CDR3 protein comes from TCRdb applying MiXCR to the RT-PCR reads. The profile shows over 400,000 distinct CDR3 sequences, roughly 17% of them singletons. The source material was blood, either unsorted or a sorted T cell fraction (not recorded which). Receptor source: a human donor who was either an allogeneic HSCT recipient or a stem cell or donor lymphocyte infusion donor (not recorded which). It is not recorded whose cells these are; they may come from a transplant donor. Both conserved end residues are trimmed from each CDR3. The order of the fields is V gene, J gene, D gene, CDR3 protein. The D gene is left open where the match is weak.

V gene: TRBV7-2; J gene: TRBJ1-2; D gene: TRBD1; CDR3 protein: ASSDKRGTGYHGYT
V gene: TRBV20-1; J gene: TRBJ2-4; D gene: NA; CDR3 protein: SASPGQLGAKNIQY
V gene: TRBV6-5; J gene: TRBJ2-2; D gene: TRBD1; CDR3 protein: ASSYKGQGTTGELF
V gene: TRBV5-1; J gene: TRBJ1-2; D gene: TRBD1; CDR3 protein: ASSLRTGTYGYT
V gene: TRBV21-1; J gene: TRBJ2-7; D gene: NA; CDR3 protein: ASTSWNRSSYEQY
V gene: TRBV5-1; J gene: TRBJ1-3; D gene: TRBD1; CDR3 protein: ASSFVPQGTGNTIY
V gene: TRBV19; J gene: TRBJ1-1; D gene: NA; CDR3 protein: ASSPGGGVEAF
V gene: TRBV20-1; J gene: TRBJ1-4; D gene: TRBD1; CDR3 protein: SAPGTGGEKLF
V gene: TRBV16; J gene: TRBJ1-1; D gene: NA; CDR3 protein: ASSPEAGKAF
V gene: TRBV12-3/TRBV12-4; J gene: TRBJ2-3; D gene: TRBD2; CDR3 protein: ASTGGEGLADTQY
V gene: TRBV5-1; J gene: TRBJ2-4; D gene: NA; CDR3 protein: ASSLSQPGQNIQY
V gene: TRBV5-1; J gene: TRBJ2-2; D gene: NA; CDR3 protein: ASSFNSDKRLF
V gene: TRBV7-8; J gene: TRBJ2-5; D gene: NA; CDR3 protein: ASSLANVQGRWY
V gene: TRBV7-9; J gene: TRBJ1-6; D gene: TRBD1; CDR3 protein: ASSLIGTANSPLH
V gene: TRBV2; J gene: TRBJ1-3; D gene: NA; CDR3 protein: ASRQDSGNTIY
V gene: TRBV4-3; J gene: TRBJ2-5; D gene: NA; CDR3 protein: ASSQDGLKQETQY
V gene: TRBV5-5; J gene: TRBJ2-7; D gene: NA; CDR3 protein: ASSLGVGRAYEQY
V gene: TRBV2; J gene: TRBJ2-3; D gene: TRBD1; CDR3 protein: ASSRDRATDTQY
V gene: TRBV24-1; J gene: TRBJ2-3; D gene: NA; CDR3 protein: ATSDLAASTDTQY
V gene: TRBV9; J gene: TRBJ2-1; D gene: TRBD2; CDR3 protein: ASSAALAGNNEQF
V gene: TRBV7-9; J gene: TRBJ1-1; D gene: TRBD1; CDR3 protein: ASSSGYGTGEAF
V gene: TRBV4-1; J gene: TRBJ1-2; D gene: TRBD1; CDR3 protein: ASSQDQGAVGYT
V gene: TRBV20-1; J gene: TRBJ2-1; D gene: TRBD2; CDR3 protein: SASLGSGRRNEQF
V gene: TRBV24-1; J gene: TRBJ2-1; D gene: NA; CDR3 protein: ATSEEGGRTYNEQF
V gene: TRBV5-1; J gene: TRBJ2-5; D gene: TRBD1; CDR3 protein: ASSLTRDRGSETQY
V gene: TRBV7-9; J gene: TRBJ1-1; D gene: NA; CDR3 protein: ASSLTRWTEAF
V gene: TRBV6-5; J gene: TRBJ2-2; D gene: TRBD2; CDR3 protein: ASSYSSGATGELF
V gene: TRBV6-1; J gene: TRBJ1-1; D gene: NA; CDR3 protein: ASNEPSNTEAF
V gene: TRBV7-9; J gene: TRBJ1-2; D gene: NA; CDR3 protein: ASSSALGYGYT
V gene: TRBV5-1; J gene: TRBJ1-1; D gene: NA; CDR3 protein: ASTPGGTTEAF
V gene: TRBV5-1; J gene: TRBJ1-6; D gene: NA; CDR3 protein: ASSPHGGRDSPLH
V gene: TRBV11-2; J gene: TRBJ2-3; D gene: TRBD1; CDR3 protein: ASSFILGQGIGKDTQY
V gene: TRBV20-1; J gene: TRBJ2-3; D gene: TRBD2; CDR3 protein: SAARGGRSTDTQY
V gene: TRBV5-6; J gene: TRBJ2-7; D gene: TRBD1; CDR3 protein: ASSIGQGISYEQY
V gene: TRBV9; J gene: TRBJ2-2; D gene: NA; CDR3 protein: ASSVEYATGELF
V gene: TRBV5-1; J gene: TRBJ2-7; D gene: NA; CDR3 protein: ASSLAVSVMNYEQY
V gene: TRBV6-5; J gene: TRBJ1-6; D gene: NA; CDR3 protein: ASSRTREPLH
V gene: TRBV20-1; J gene: TRBJ2-3; D gene: TRBD2; CDR3 protein: SATGLAGGPRPDTQY
V gene: TRBV12-3/TRBV12-4; J gene: TRBJ1-2; D gene: TRBD1; CDR3 protein: ASVYLIRQGTNGYT
V gene: TRBV4-3; J gene: TRBJ1-5; D gene: NA; CDR3 protein: ASRYTWSNQPQH
V gene: TRBV20-1; J gene: TRBJ2-3; D gene: NA; CDR3 protein: SAITSLGGAPQY
V gene: TRBV5-8; J gene: TRBJ2-3; D gene: NA; CDR3 protein: ASSTGTSRDTDTQY
V gene: TRBV7-9; J gene: TRBJ2-3; D gene: TRBD1; CDR3 protein: ASSLAGTGATDTQY
V gene: TRBV21-1; J gene: TRBJ2-6; D gene: NA; CDR3 protein: ASSKGNPNVLT
V gene: TRBV6-2/TRBV6-3; J gene: TRBJ1-1; D gene: NA; CDR3 protein: ASSYGFTEAF
V gene: TRBV12-3/TRBV12-4; J gene: TRBJ1-1; D gene: NA; CDR3 protein: ASSPGPPSAEAF
V gene: TRBV20-1; J gene: TRBJ2-2; D gene: TRBD2; CDR3 protein: SARRLGTSATGELF
V gene: TRBV20-1; J gene: TRBJ2-7; D gene: NA; CDR3 protein: SAPPLGLTYEQY
V gene: TRBV2; J gene: TRBJ1-4; D gene: TRBD1; CDR3 protein: ATGTGIGETNEKLF
V gene: TRBV6-5; J gene: TRBJ2-2; D gene: NA; CDR3 protein: ASSYLGLAGELF
V gene: TRBV10-3; J gene: TRBJ2-1; D gene: TRBD2; CDR3 protein: AITLVASGSSCDEQF
V gene: TRBV5-6; J gene: TRBJ2-1; D gene: TRBD2; CDR3 protein: ASSFLAGVSYNEQF
V gene: TRBV5-6; J gene: TRBJ1-5; D gene: TRBD1; CDR3 protein: ASSRTGRVNMH
V gene: TRBV6-1; J gene: TRBJ1-1; D gene: TRBD1; CDR3 protein: ASIRGGFTEAF